The subject of this entry is one TCR beta chain. This sample was taken from a study of blood T cell repertoires in COVID-19. Study-wide background: PBMCs, B-cell-depleted T cells, or T cells provided the cDNA or gDNA that made up the material.

V lost 0 bases and J lost 8, with 20 bases in between. The length of the CDR3 is 17 residues. From germline, CDR1 is LNHNV and CDR2 YYDKDF (reference sequence). Profiling relied on immunoSEQ multiplex PCR, and the TCRdb table lists in-frame clones only, not all of them. The sample has 150,000 to 200,000 clones; over 60% are singletons. Sequenced sample: peripheral blood. The clonotype originates from a woman in her sixties or seventies with acute or convalescent COVID-19. This chain uses TRBV15 with TRBJ2-1, with D possibly matching TRBD1 (6 bases). Here the CDR3 reads CATSRDYGGNREDEQFF. The CDR3 nucleotides read TGTGCCACCAGCAGAGATTATGGTGGAAACAGGGAAGATGAGCAGTTCTTC.